This T cell receptor (beta chain) was sequenced during a study of T cell responses to AZD1222 COVID-19 vaccine. Notes on this clone: As yet, its antigen is unknown. One end of the junction fails to match germline, which may point to a read error.

Regarding the study as a whole: Seropositive at baseline were only six AZD1222 recipients. Spike as a whole was targeted by vaccine-associated CD4 TCRs, dominant at 160-218 and 743-854. Most donors were white British and more were female, and clonal diversity was possibly underestimated. Close to half of all spike-specific TCRs reportedly target regions of the variants that are unmutated.

Repertoires were generated with immunoSEQ multiplex PCR, while TCRdb's copy carries only in-frame clones and drops some. The data show around 180,000 clones, around 94% seen once. This receptor was obtained from an adult in good health. The sample was peripheral blood, taken on day 0 of AZD1222 vaccination.

The CDR3 sequence: CASSATGLLGEVF. For the CDR3, the DNA is TGTGCCAGCAGCGCTACGGGACTCCTAGGGGAGGTCTTC. The chain uses TRBV7-2 and TRBJ2-1; D perhaps matches TRBD2 (6 bases). From germline, CDR1 is SGHTA and CDR2 FQGNSA. CDR3 length equals 13 residues.